This T cell receptor (beta chain) came from a study of cytomegalovirus exposure and HLA in healthy donors. This CDR3 has 15 residues. CDR1 MNHEY and CDR2 SMNVEV come from the germline V gene (reference sequence). V was shortened by 5 bases and J by 5 bases, with 18 bases between the two germline ends. Sequencing was performed with immunoSEQ multiplex PCR; in TCRdb, only in-frame clones are kept and a portion is missing. Of tens of thousands of clones in the sample, roughly 94% are singletons; the top ten hold roughly 1.6%. The V call is TRBV27, the J call TRBJ2-5, with D maybe TRBD2 (6 bases). Sequenced input: PBMCs. This TCR came from a man aged 18-30 years in good health and CMV-seropositive. CDR3 sequence: CASSGGLRSIETQYF. Here the CDR3 DNA reads TGTGCCAGCAGTGGGGGACTGCGAAGTATTGAGACCCAGTACTTC.